A selection of T cell receptor beta chains follows, all from one sample in a study of CD8 T cells in Susac syndrome. TCRdb re-derived calls from the immunoSEQ multiplex PCR reads in MiXCR, one entry per CDR3 protein. The sample lists about 210,000 distinct CDR3 sequences, roughly 96% occurring once. Sequenced material: CD4+ T cells from PBMCs. All receptors derive from a human donor with multiple sclerosis. Both conserved end residues are part of each CDR3. The order of the fields is J gene, clone size, V gene, D gene, CDR3 protein, CDR3 DNA. D genes are given only for firm matches. Clone size is given for some rows only: seen once, a few or many times, or a class if the clone is expanded.

j_gene: TRBJ2-7; abundance: -; v_gene: TRBV4-1; d_gene: -; CDR3aa: CASSQLSISYEQYF; CDR3nt: TGCGCCAGCAGCCAACTCTCGATTTCCTACGAGCAGTACTTC
j_gene: TRBJ2-5; abundance: -; v_gene: TRBV12-5; d_gene: -; CDR3aa: CASAERGRETQYF; CDR3nt: TGTGCTAGTGCGGAAAGGGGACGAGAGACCCAGTACTTC
j_gene: TRBJ1-2; abundance: -; v_gene: TRBV5-1; d_gene: TRBD1; CDR3aa: CASSLFGQGARGYTF; CDR3nt: TGCGCCAGCAGCTTGTTCGGACAGGGGGCCCGGGGCTACACCTTC
j_gene: TRBJ2-1; abundance: -; v_gene: TRBV18; d_gene: -; CDR3aa: CASSPPNGGIYNEQFF; CDR3nt: TGTGCCAGCTCACCACCAAATGGGGGGATCTACAATGAGCAGTTCTTC
j_gene: TRBJ2-1; abundance: -; v_gene: TRBV27; d_gene: TRBD2; CDR3aa: CASSLLRGLAGGNEQFF; CDR3nt: TGTGCCAGCAGTTTACTTAGGGGACTAGCGGGGGGCAATGAGCAGTTCTTC
j_gene: TRBJ2-7; abundance: -; v_gene: TRBV28; d_gene: -; CDR3aa: CASSTPGPSYEQYF; CDR3nt: TGTGCCAGCAGTACCCCGGGACCTTCCTACGAGCAGTACTTC
j_gene: TRBJ1-1; abundance: -; v_gene: TRBV30; d_gene: -; CDR3aa: CAWSYTEDTEAFF; CDR3nt: TGTGCCTGGAGTTACACTGAGGACACTGAAGCTTTCTTT
j_gene: TRBJ2-2; abundance: -; v_gene: TRBV29-1; d_gene: -; CDR3aa: CSVTGASNTGELFF; CDR3nt: TGCAGCGTTACGGGGGCCTCGAACACCGGGGAGCTGTTTTTT
j_gene: TRBJ1-2; abundance: -; v_gene: TRBV12-3/TRBV12-4; d_gene: -; CDR3aa: CASSLASNGYTF; CDR3nt: TGTGCCAGCAGTTTGGCCAGCAATGGCTACACCTTC
j_gene: TRBJ1-1; abundance: -; v_gene: TRBV18; d_gene: -; CDR3aa: CASSPTLNTEAFF; CDR3nt: TGTGCCAGCTCACCTACCCTGAACACTGAAGCTTTCTTT
j_gene: TRBJ1-2; abundance: once; v_gene: TRBV2; d_gene: -; CDR3aa: CASSVQTENYGYTF; CDR3nt: TGTGCCAGCAGTGTTCAGACAGAAAACTATGGCTACACCTTC
j_gene: TRBJ2-1; abundance: -; v_gene: TRBV30; d_gene: TRBD2; CDR3aa: CAWSIRRPSGRALRREQFF; CDR3nt: TGTGCCTGGAGTATTAGGAGACCTAGCGGGAGGGCTCTGAGACGGGAGCAGTTCTTC
j_gene: TRBJ2-3; abundance: -; v_gene: TRBV6-5; d_gene: -; CDR3aa: CASSYSRQGFGTDTQYF; CDR3nt: TGTGCCAGCAGTTACTCTAGGCAGGGCTTCGGCACAGATACGCAGTATTTT
j_gene: TRBJ2-7; abundance: -; v_gene: TRBV4-2; d_gene: TRBD2; CDR3aa: CASSPRGRSGRAPVSYEQYF; CDR3nt: TGTGCCAGCAGCCCCCGGGGACGGAGCGGGAGGGCCCCGGTCTCCTACGAGCAGTACTTC
j_gene: TRBJ2-7; abundance: -; v_gene: TRBV4-1; d_gene: -; CDR3aa: CASSQDAESIWPEQYF; CDR3nt: TGCGCCAGCAGCCAAGATGCGGAATCAATCTGGCCCGAGCAGTACTTC
j_gene: TRBJ2-7; abundance: -; v_gene: TRBV29-1; d_gene: -; CDR3aa: CSVGMGGGEQYF; CDR3nt: TGCAGCGTTGGTATGGGGGGCGGCGAGCAGTACTTC
j_gene: TRBJ1-1; abundance: -; v_gene: TRBV29-1; d_gene: -; CDR3aa: CSVEDPSGIEAFF; CDR3nt: TGCAGCGTTGAAGATCCCTCGGGGATTGAAGCTTTCTTT
j_gene: TRBJ2-1; abundance: -; v_gene: TRBV12-3/TRBV12-4; d_gene: -; CDR3aa: CASRNSNEQFF; CDR3nt: TGTGCCAGCAGAAACAGCAATGAGCAGTTCTTC
j_gene: TRBJ1-2; abundance: once; v_gene: TRBV6-5; d_gene: -; CDR3aa: CASRGVTDYGYTF; CDR3nt: TGTGCCAGCAGAGGGGTAACCGACTATGGCTACACCTTC
j_gene: TRBJ1-6; abundance: once; v_gene: TRBV27; d_gene: -; CDR3aa: CASSRQNEGSPLHF; CDR3nt: TGTGCCAGCAGTAGACAGAATGAGGGTTCACCCCTCCACTTT
j_gene: TRBJ2-7; abundance: -; v_gene: TRBV29-1; d_gene: -; CDR3aa: CSVADSSGRNEQYF; CDR3nt: TGCAGCGTTGCCGACAGTTCGGGAAGGAACGAGCAGTACTTC
j_gene: TRBJ2-7; abundance: -; v_gene: TRBV27; d_gene: TRBD2; CDR3aa: CASSFGASGRGGFYEQYF; CDR3nt: TGTGCCAGCAGTTTCGGGGCTAGCGGGAGGGGGGGATTCTACGAGCAGTACTTC
j_gene: TRBJ1-2; abundance: -; v_gene: TRBV10-3; d_gene: -; CDR3aa: CAISPRDGELYGYTF; CDR3nt: TGTGCCATCTCCCCTCGGGACGGGGAACTATATGGCTACACCTTC
j_gene: TRBJ1-1; abundance: -; v_gene: TRBV28; d_gene: -; CDR3aa: CASRRWGVGSEAFF; CDR3nt: TGTGCCAGCCGGAGGTGGGGTGTTGGATCTGAAGCTTTCTTT
j_gene: TRBJ2-1; abundance: -; v_gene: TRBV20-1; d_gene: -; CDR3aa: CSASSGILYNEQFF; CDR3nt: TGCAGTGCTAGTTCGGGCATCTTATACAATGAGCAGTTCTTC
j_gene: TRBJ2-7; abundance: -; v_gene: TRBV20-1; d_gene: -; CDR3aa: CSAYSSYEQYF; CDR3nt: TGCAGTGCATATAGCTCCTACGAGCAGTACTTC
j_gene: TRBJ2-6; abundance: few; v_gene: TRBV6-1; d_gene: -; CDR3aa: CASSVFGANVLTF; CDR3nt: TGTGCCAGCAGCGTCTTTGGGGCCAACGTCCTGACTTTC
j_gene: TRBJ2-5; abundance: -; v_gene: TRBV15; d_gene: -; CDR3aa: CATSRAAETQYF; CDR3nt: TGTGCCACCAGCAGGGCCGCAGAGACCCAGTACTTC
j_gene: TRBJ1-2; abundance: once; v_gene: TRBV29-1; d_gene: -; CDR3aa: CSVGQPSPGPRDYGYTF; CDR3nt: TGCAGCGTGGGCCAGCCCTCCCCCGGACCACGGGATTATGGCTACACCTTC
j_gene: TRBJ2-1; abundance: -; v_gene: TRBV20-1; d_gene: TRBD2; CDR3aa: CSASPTTGGEQFF; CDR3nt: TGCAGTGCTAGCCCCACTACCGGGGGGGAGCAGTTCTTC
j_gene: TRBJ1-1; abundance: -; v_gene: TRBV2; d_gene: -; CDR3aa: CASSEALQGFGTEAFF; CDR3nt: TGTGCCAGCAGTGAAGCGCTTCAGGGGTTCGGCACTGAAGCTTTCTTT
j_gene: TRBJ2-1; abundance: once; v_gene: TRBV7-2; d_gene: -; CDR3aa: CASSPSAGRQVPFF; CDR3nt: TGTGCCAGCAGCCCCTCGGCCGGCCGACAGGTGCCGTTCTTC
j_gene: TRBJ2-3; abundance: -; v_gene: TRBV29-1; d_gene: -; CDR3aa: CSASGAGMDTQYF; CDR3nt: TGCAGCGCCTCAGGAGCCGGGATGGATACGCAGTATTTT
j_gene: TRBJ2-1; abundance: -; v_gene: TRBV20-1; d_gene: TRBD2; CDR3aa: CSARRTSGRNEQFF; CDR3nt: TGCAGTGCTAGAAGGACTAGCGGGAGGAATGAGCAGTTCTTC
j_gene: TRBJ2-7; abundance: -; v_gene: TRBV20-1; d_gene: TRBD2; CDR3aa: CSASRDYSYEQYF; CDR3nt: TGCAGTGCTAGTCGGGACTACTCCTACGAGCAGTACTTC
j_gene: TRBJ2-7; abundance: -; v_gene: TRBV6-2/TRBV6-3; d_gene: -; CDR3aa: CASTDTGTVQYF; CDR3nt: TGTGCCAGCACCGATACAGGGACGGTGCAGTACTTC
j_gene: TRBJ2-7; abundance: -; v_gene: TRBV6-1; d_gene: TRBD1; CDR3aa: CASSRTGTGIYEQYF; CDR3nt: TGTGCCAGCAGTCGTACCGGGACAGGGATCTACGAGCAGTACTTC
j_gene: TRBJ2-1; abundance: -; v_gene: TRBV3-1; d_gene: -; CDR3aa: CASSQDAHNEQFF; CDR3nt: TGTGCCAGCAGCCAAGACGCCCACAATGAGCAGTTCTTC
j_gene: TRBJ2-1; abundance: -; v_gene: TRBV29-1; d_gene: TRBD1; CDR3aa: CSVRSKRQGHYNEQFF; CDR3nt: TGCAGCGTCAGATCAAAGCGACAGGGACATTACAATGAGCAGTTCTTC
j_gene: TRBJ2-3; abundance: -; v_gene: TRBV14; d_gene: -; CDR3aa: CASSQERSGSWTDTQYF; CDR3nt: TGTGCCAGCAGCCAAGAGAGGTCGGGATCATGGACAGATACGCAGTATTTT
j_gene: TRBJ1-5; abundance: -; v_gene: TRBV7-9; d_gene: -; CDR3aa: CASSRGGSGQPQHF; CDR3nt: TGTGCCAGCAGCCGCGGGGGTTCTGGGCAGCCCCAGCATTTT
j_gene: TRBJ1-2; abundance: -; v_gene: TRBV3-1; d_gene: -; CDR3aa: CASSQRQQGYGYTF; CDR3nt: TGTGCCAGCAGCCAAAGGCAGCAGGGTTATGGCTACACCTTC
j_gene: TRBJ2-3; abundance: -; v_gene: TRBV20-1; d_gene: -; CDR3aa: CSASMPGSTDTQYF; CDR3nt: TGCAGTGCTAGTATGCCCGGGTCCACAGATACGCAGTATTTT
j_gene: TRBJ1-2; abundance: -; v_gene: TRBV29-1; d_gene: -; CDR3aa: CSVQAPNYGYTF; CDR3nt: TGCAGCGTTCAGGCACCGAACTATGGCTACACCTTC